The source of this T cell receptor beta chain is a study of cytomegalovirus exposure and HLA in healthy donors. Study findings and constraints: It was reported that the classifier diagnosed cytomegalovirus status with high specificity and sensitivity in both the original and validation cohorts. Within an earlier analysis, most TCR beta V segments proved productive either about 87% or about 30% of the time.

V shed 4 bases, J shed 5 bases, and the junction held 9 bases outside the gene matches. The CDR3 consists of 15 residues. CDR1 SGHDT and CDR2 YYEEEE come from the germline V gene. In the PCR, 60 Vbeta and 13 Jbeta primers were used. The data were produced by immunoSEQ multiplex PCR, yet TCRdb's version contains in-frame clones alone and is incomplete. The table lists about 160,000 clones, around 85% of them singletons. A note on this clone: Its antigen is not known.

Input material: PBMCs. The source is a boy younger than 10 in good health and CMV-seronegative. V usage is TRBV5-6 and J usage is TRBJ2-5; 9 positions match TRBD1. The CDR3 nucleotides read TGTGCCAGCAGCATCCCGGGACAGGGTATGGAGACCCAGTACTTC. This codes for CASSIPGQGMETQYF.